These 31 T cell receptor beta chains originate from one sample sequenced in a study of T-cell memory formation after mild COVID-19. TCRdb reprocessed the 5' RACE reads with MiXCR, giving one entry per CDR3 protein. The sample contains around 250,000 distinct CDR3 sequences, 16% of which appear only once. Sequencing used PBMCs or a T cell subset sorted from them (not recorded which). The receptors here all came from a man younger than 30 who had mild COVID-19 (a few samples of this study predate the infection). Cell type and time point are not known.

In this sample, this clonotype turned up a few times. The V call is TRBV6-5, the J call TRBJ1-6; TRBD1 matches 8 bases. Per the germline V gene, CDR1 is MNHEY and CDR2 is SVGAGI. This CDR3 contains 17 residues. Unmatched junction bases numbered 15, after V lost 4 bases and J lost 10 bases. In nucleotides, the CDR3 is TGTGCCAGCAGTTCCCCGACGACAGGGGCCTTGGGGTCACCCCTCCACTTT. Translated: CASSSPTTGALGSPLHF.

The table lists this clonotype with a few counts. The V and J genes are TRBV6-2 or TRBV6-3 and TRBJ2-2; D might be TRBD1 (5 bases). The germline V gene has CDR1 MNHEY and CDR2 SVGEGT. The CDR3 has 13 amino acids. V gave up 7 bases and J gave up 2 bases, with 8 bases separating them. CDR3 sequence (DNA): TGTGCCAGCACACAGGCAAACACCGGGGAGCTGTTTTTT. It yields the protein CASTQANTGELFF.

This clonotype was counted between two and nine times. V gene TRBV14 combines with J gene TRBJ2-5; D may match TRBD1 or TRBD2 (6 bases each). The CDR3 is made up of 13 amino acids. V gave up 4 bases and J gave up 4 bases, with 10 bases separating them. Germline V gene data show CDR1 as SGHDN and CDR2 as FVKESK. CDR3 sequence reads: CASSPRGGETQYF. The CDR3 DNA follows: TGTGCCAGCAGCCCCAGGGGAGGAGAGACCCAGTACTTC. The whole variable domain, remainder taken from reference TRBV14 and TRBJ2-5, is EAGVTQFPSHSVIEKGQTVTLRCDPISGHDNLYWYRRVMGKEIKFLLHFVKESKQDESGMPNNRFLAERTGGTYSTLKVQPAELEDSGVYFCASSPRGGETQYFGPGTRLLVL.

The DNA of the CDR3 is TGTGCCACCAGTGACGGGGGCCGGAATTCACCCCTCCACTTT. This translates into CATSDGGRNSPLHF. The genes are TRBV24-1 and TRBJ1-6, with D perhaps TRBD1 (6 bases). Germline lookup yields CDR1 KGHDR and CDR2 SFDVKD. CDR3 length: 14 residues. Trimming pared 4 bases from V and 7 bases from J, leaving 10 bases between.

Regarding this clonotype: One end of the junction does not line up with germline, which may come from a read error. The chain is built from TRBV12-3 or TRBV12-4 and TRBJ2-1, with D unclear. CDR3 length: 13 residues. Written as DNA, the CDR3 is TGTGCCAGCAGTTTCCAGTCCTTCAATGAGCAGTTCTTC. It yields the protein CASSFQSFNEQFF.

In this sample, this clonotype turned up a few times. V and J are TRBV2 and TRBJ1-5; a possible D gene is TRBD1 (6 bases). With 5 bases removed from V and 7 bases from J, the gap between germline ends came to 18 bases. Germline lookup yields CDR1 SNHLY and CDR2 FYNNEI. The CDR3 length is 15 residues. CDR3 amino acids: CASSRITGIWQPQHF. CDR3 coding DNA: TGTGCCAGCAGTCGGATCACAGGGATTTGGCAGCCCCAGCATTTT.

The chain joins TRBV7-9 to TRBJ2-1, with TRBD2 matching over 7 bases. V shed 8 bases, J shed 6 bases, and the junction held 10 bases outside the gene matches. CDR3 length: 14 amino acids. Per germline, CDR1 SEHNR and CDR2 FQNEAQ (reference sequence). The CDR3 nucleotides read TGTGCCAGCGCAGGGCAGGGAGGGATCAATGAGCAGTTCTTC. Its translation: CASAGQGGINEQFF.

The J gene is TRBJ2-3, the V gene TRBV6-5; D perhaps matches TRBD2 (5 bases). The germline gives CDR1 MNHEY, CDR2 SVGAGI. V was pared by 6 bases and J by 0 bases, with 10 bases between. CDR3 length: 14 residues. CDR3 DNA: TGTGCCAGCAGGCGGGTAATTAGCACAGATACGCAGTATTTT. Encoded protein: CASRRVISTDTQYF.

This chain links TRBV6-5 with TRBJ2-2; unclear D gene. CDR1 and CDR2 (germline): MNHEY, SVGAGI. V was shortened by 0 bases and J by 2 bases, with 4 bases between the two germline ends. CDR3 length: 14 amino acids. CDR3 sequence (DNA): TGTGCCAGCAGTTACTCCTTTAACACCGGGGAGCTGTTTTTT. Residues: CASSYSFNTGELFF.

At least ten counts were recorded for this clonotype. The chain recombines TRBV9 with TRBJ1-2; D is uncertain. CDR3 length: 15 amino acids. Per germline, CDR1 SGDLS and CDR2 YYNGEE. Trimming pared 2 bases from V and 4 bases from J, leaving 15 bases between. CDR3 region: CASSVATPGPYGYTF. The CDR3 DNA follows: TGTGCCAGCAGCGTGGCCACCCCCGGGCCCTATGGCTACACCTTC.

With regard to this clonotype: This is likely a read error, given that the CDR3 carries no conserved phenylalanine or tryptophan at its end. The chain combines TRBV25-1 with TRBJ2-6; D call uncertain. Germline CDR1 MGHDK, CDR2 SYGVNS. V dropped 5 bases and J dropped 4 bases, with 6 bases sitting between them. This CDR3 is 13 amino acids long. The CDR3 loop is CASSHTGANVLTL. For the CDR3, the DNA is TGTGCCAGCAGTCATACGGGGGCCAACGTCCTGACTTTA.

The chain has TRBV6-2 or TRBV6-3 and TRBJ2-7, with 9 nucleotides matching TRBD1. J was trimmed by 4 bases and V by 6 bases; bases with no gene match: 7. Germline lookup yields CDR1 MNHEY and CDR2 SVGEGT. The CDR3 runs 14 residues. The CDR3 protein is CASSPGTGYYEQYV. CDR3 sequence (DNA): TGTGCCAGCAGCCCCGGGACAGGGTATTACGAGCAGTACGTC.

This clonotype was seen ten or more times. The gene calls are TRBV5-1 and TRBJ2-1; D is possibly TRBD1 or TRBD2 (7 bases each). This CDR3 comprises 12 residues. V gave up 7 bases and J gave up 9 bases, with 14 bases separating them. The V gene's germline CDR1 is SGHRS and CDR2 YFSETQ. The CDR3 DNA sequence: TGCGCCAGCGATACAGGGGAGGGTGAGCAGTTCTTC. Its protein is CASDTGEGEQFF.

The CDR3 DNA follows: TGTGCCAGCAGCCAATCTTCCGGGACAGGGCAAGGCTACACCTTC. The encoded protein is CASSQSSGTGQGYTF. The V gene is TRBV3-1, the J gene TRBJ1-2, with 9 bases lining up with TRBD1. CDR3 length: 15 amino acids. V was clipped by 2 bases and J by 8 bases; unmatched bases: 9. The germline V gene has CDR1 LGHDT and CDR2 YNNKEL (reference sequence).

This clonotype was observed a few times. V gene TRBV20-1 combines with J gene TRBJ1-6, with D possibly being TRBD1 (5 bases). The CDR3 runs to 15 residues. V dropped 3 bases and J dropped 8 bases, with 17 bases sitting between them. Germline V CDR1 and CDR2: DFQATT, SNEGSKA (reference sequence). The chain's CDR3 is CSASFWGQGYSPLHF. The DNA of the CDR3 is TGCAGTGCTAGTTTTTGGGGTCAGGGCTATTCACCCCTCCACTTT.

The chain is built from TRBV29-1 and TRBJ1-2, with 7 bases matching TRBD1. V trimming: 5 bases; J trimming: 4 bases; junction bases outside the gene matches: 4. The CDR3 sequence is 12 residues long. CDR1 and CDR2 (germline): SQVTM, ANQGSEA. The DNA for the CDR3 is TGCAGCGTTCGACAGGGAGTCTATGGCTACACCTTC. Amino acids: CSVRQGVYGYTF. Filled out from reference TRBV29-1 and TRBJ1-2, the complete variable domain reads SAVISQKPSRDICQRGTSLTIQCQVDSQVTMMFWYRQQPGQSLTLIATANQGSEATYESGFVIDKFPISRPNLTFSTLTVSNMSPEDSSIYLCSVRQGVYGYTFGSGTRLTVV.

Only a few counts were recorded for this clonotype. The rearrangement links TRBV20-1 to TRBJ2-1, with 7 bases identical to TRBD2. The junction had 2 bases not matched to a gene; V was cut back by 0 bases and J by 0 bases. The length of the CDR3 is 15 residues. CDR1 and CDR2 (germline): DFQATT, SNEGSKA (reference sequence). In DNA form, the CDR3 reads TGCAGTGCTAGAGAGCCGGGGGGCTCCTACAATGAGCAGTTCTTC. It yields the protein CSAREPGGSYNEQFF.

This clonotype was recorded many times. The rearrangement joins TRBV5-1 to TRBJ2-7; a weak D match, TRBD2 (5 bases). V lost 1 base and J lost 1, with 12 bases in between. The length of the CDR3 is 15 residues. Germline CDR1 is SGHRS and CDR2 is YFSETQ. The chain's CDR3 is CASSLLATASYEQYF. CDR3 nucleotides: TGCGCCAGCAGCTTGCTAGCTACGGCTTCCTACGAGCAGTACTTC.

The chain couples TRBV7-2 to TRBJ2-5; D is undetermined. V lost 2 bases to trimming and J lost 4 bases, with 11 bases between them. Germline V lookup: CDR1 SGHTA, CDR2 FQGNSA. The CDR3 length is 14 residues. The CDR3 nucleotides are TGTGCCAGCAGCTTACCTCGGACGGTAGAGACCCAGTACTTC. It yields the protein CASSLPRTVETQYF.

This clonotype was observed many times. The V and J genes are TRBV5-1 and TRBJ1-1, with D maybe TRBD1 (5 bases). With 1 base removed from V and 6 bases from J, the gap between germline ends came to 10 bases. The CDR3 extends over 13 amino acids. Germline CDR1 reads SGHRS; CDR2 reads YFSETQ. The CDR3 DNA reads TGCGCCAGCAGCTTGTCCCTGGGGGCTGAAGCTTTCTTT. It translates to CASSLSLGAEAFF.

There are a few counts of this clonotype. CDR3 sequence (DNA): TGTGCCAGCAGCGTAGTGGGACAGGTGATCCGGGGTGAAAAACTGTTTTTT. Its protein product is CASSVVGQVIRGEKLFF. The J gene is TRBJ1-4, the V gene TRBV9; 8 bases are a match to TRBD1. Trimming cost V 0 bases and J 7 bases; bases outside gene matches: 11. CDR3 length: 17 amino acids. Germline CDR1 reads SGDLS; CDR2 reads YYNGEE.

CDR3 in amino acids: CASGLDTEETQYF. CDR3 nucleotide sequence: TGTGCCAGCGGCTTGGACACAGAAGAGACCCAGTACTTC. The chain links TRBV12-3 or TRBV12-4 to TRBJ2-5; tentatively, D is TRBD1 (5 bases). The CDR3 extends over 13 amino acids. V was shortened by 8 bases and J by 3 bases, with 13 bases between the two germline ends.

V is TRBV11-2 and J is TRBJ1-5, with D perhaps matching TRBD1 (5 bases). Per the germline V gene, CDR1 is SGHAT and CDR2 is FQNNGV. V gave up 2 bases and J gave up 5 bases, with 7 bases separating them. The CDR3 is 13 amino acids. Here the CDR3 reads CASSLTGDQPQHF. DNA of the CDR3: TGTGCCAGCAGCTTAACAGGAGATCAGCCCCAGCATTTT.

This clonotype has a handful of counts. The J gene is TRBJ2-7, the V gene TRBV19, with TRBD1 as a possible D gene (6 bases). Germline V gene sequence: CDR1 LNHDA, CDR2 SQIVND (reference sequence). CDR3 length: 14 residues. Trimming took off 3 bases at V and 1 base at J, with 10 bases between the two ends. The CDR3 bases are TGTGCCAGTAGTATGACAGGACTGTCCTACGAGCAGTACGTC. Its translation is CASSMTGLSYEQYV.

This sequence joins TRBV10-3 and TRBJ1-5; D is unclear. The CDR3 sequence is 12 residues long. V lost 8 bases to trimming and J lost 3 bases, with 8 bases between them. Germline V gene sequence: CDR1 ENHRY, CDR2 SYGVKD. DNA of the CDR3: TGTGCCATCGGACGGGACAATCAGCCCCAGCATTTT. Translated, it gives CAIGRDNQPQHF.

This clonotype was observed a handful of times. The V gene is TRBV24-1, the J gene TRBJ2-1; TRBD1 aligns across 12 bases. J was trimmed by 5 bases and V by 5 bases; bases with no gene match: 6. Germline lookup yields CDR1 KGHDR and CDR2 SFDVKD. The CDR3 runs to 16 residues. In nucleotides, the CDR3 is TGTGCCACCAGTGCAGGGACAGGGGGCCTTCACAATGAGCAGTTCTTC. As protein: CATSAGTGGLHNEQFF.

This clonotype showed up just a few times. The J gene is TRBJ2-2, the V gene TRBV5-1; D might be TRBD2 (6 bases). Between the trimmed V and J ends, which lost 3 bases and 2 bases, there was a span of 8 bases. The CDR3 runs 14 residues. Germline assignment: CDR1 SGHRS and CDR2 YFSETQ. The CDR3 loop is CASSSGVNTGELFF. CDR3 bases: TGCGCCAGCAGCTCGGGGGTTAACACCGGGGAGCTGTTTTTT.

The chain joins TRBV4-1 to TRBJ2-5; D perhaps matches TRBD2 (5 bases). This CDR3 spans 15 amino acids. The V end lost 0 bases, the J end lost 5 bases, and 13 bases lay between the germline ends. CDR1 MGHRA and CDR2 YSYEKL come from the germline V gene. The CDR3 region is CASSQDWPSQETQYF. The CDR3 coding sequence is TGCGCCAGCAGCCAAGATTGGCCTAGCCAGGAGACCCAGTACTTC.

CDR3 sequence (DNA): TGTGCCAGCAGCCCCCTTTTGGGGGAGCTGTTTTTT. It translates to CASSPLLGELFF. The chain has TRBV7-2 and TRBJ2-2; D unresolved. There are 12 residues in the CDR3. CDR1 is SGHTA and CDR2 is FQGNSA in the germline V gene. The ends were cut back, 5 bases at V and 8 bases at J, with 9 bases in the middle.

The sample holds a few counts of this clonotype. The chain carries TRBV5-1 and TRBJ2-7; 9 bases map to TRBD1. Trimming removed 4 bases from V and 6 bases from J; junction bases left unmatched: 8. Germline V gives CDR1 SGHRS, CDR2 YFSETQ. This CDR3 is built from 14 residues. The CDR3 nucleotides are TGCGCCAGCAGCATAGGGACAGGGCGTGGCGAGCAGTACGTC. As protein: CASSIGTGRGEQYV.

This rearrangement joins TRBV4-1 to TRBJ1-4; possibly TRBD1 for D (5 bases). Germline V gene lookup returns CDR1 MGHRA and CDR2 YSYEKL. This CDR3 spans 16 amino acids. The V and J ends lost 1 base and 4 bases respectively, with 13 bases between them. The CDR3 bases are TGCGCCAGCAGCCAAGCCCAGGGACTGGATAATGAAAAACTGTTTTTT. It is translated as CASSQAQGLDNEKLFF.